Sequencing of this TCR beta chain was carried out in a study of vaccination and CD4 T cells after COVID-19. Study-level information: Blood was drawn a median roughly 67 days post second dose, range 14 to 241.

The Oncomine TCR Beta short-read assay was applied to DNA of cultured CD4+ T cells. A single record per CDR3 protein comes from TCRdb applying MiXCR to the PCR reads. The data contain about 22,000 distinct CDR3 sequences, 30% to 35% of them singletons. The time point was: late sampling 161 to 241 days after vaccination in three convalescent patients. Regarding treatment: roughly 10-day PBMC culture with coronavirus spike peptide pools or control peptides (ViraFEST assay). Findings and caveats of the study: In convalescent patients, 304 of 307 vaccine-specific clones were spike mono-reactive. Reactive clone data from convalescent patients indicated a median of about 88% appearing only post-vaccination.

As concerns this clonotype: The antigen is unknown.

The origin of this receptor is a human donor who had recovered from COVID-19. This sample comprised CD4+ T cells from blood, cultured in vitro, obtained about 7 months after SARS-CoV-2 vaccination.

CDR3 amino acids: CASSSQRTGYGYTF. CDR3 coding DNA: TGTGCCAGCAGTTCCCAAAGGACAGGGTATGGCTACACCTTC. The chain employs TRBV27 and TRBJ1-2; 8 nucleotides line up with TRBD1. J was trimmed by 5 bases and V by 4 bases; bases with no gene match: 6. CDR1 is MNHEY and CDR2 is SMNVEV in the germline V gene (reference sequence). The CDR3 is 14 residues long.